These 11 T cell receptor beta chains originate from one sample sequenced in a study of monozygotic twins with inflammatory bowel disease. TCRdb reprocessed the 5' RACE reads, with one entry per CDR3 protein and no DNA. The sample holds about 160,000 distinct CDR3 sequences. The specimen sequenced was blood. The receptor source for this set is a human donor with ulcerative colitis or Crohn's disease, or a healthy co-twin of an affected twin (not recorded which).

CDR3 sequence: CASSPRRGVRWDNEQFF. The V and J genes are TRBV6-1 and TRBJ2-1; with no DNA, the TCRdb D assignment of TRBD2 cannot be verified. The CDR3 spans 17 residues. The germline V gene encodes CDR1 MNHNS and CDR2 SASEGT.

V usage is TRBV6-2 or TRBV6-3 and J usage is TRBJ2-1; TCRdb outputs TRBD1, but without DNA this stays unchecked. This CDR3 has 15 residues. CDR1 is MNHEY, CDR2 SVGEGT, per germline. The CDR3 region is CASSYSEEGAYEQFF.

This chain uses TRBV12-3 or TRBV12-4 with TRBJ2-7; TCRdb calls TRBD2, which cannot be checked without DNA. The CDR3 spans 14 residues. CDR3 amino acids: CASSRTSGRFEQYF.

The chain combines TRBV20-1 with TRBJ2-4; no DNA is available, so the TRBD2 call from TCRdb remains unchecked. Germline V gene sequence: CDR1 DFQATT, CDR2 SNEGSKA (reference sequence). CDR3 size: 13 residues. This CDR3 is CSARDIGPNIQYF.

The rearrangement uses TRBV12-3 or TRBV12-4 and TRBJ2-1; the TRBD2 assignment by TCRdb is unverifiable without DNA. The CDR3 length is 15 residues. This CDR3 is CASSGSGRNWNEQFF.

This chain joins TRBV7-9 and TRBJ1-4; the D gene TCRdb calls, TRBD1, cannot be checked with no DNA. CDR1 SEHNR and CDR2 FQNEAQ come from the germline V gene (reference sequence). This CDR3 spans 17 amino acids. This chain's CDR3 is CASSPTGRVATNEKLFF.

The chain is built from TRBV10-1 and TRBJ2-2; TCRdb lists TRBD1, though no DNA is available to test this call. Germline V CDR1 and CDR2: WNHNN, SYGVQD (reference sequence). CDR3 length: 15 amino acids. This CDR3 reads CASSESRVGTGELFF.

J is TRBJ2-7 and V is TRBV5-5; TCRdb returns TRBD1, unconfirmable since there is no DNA. Per the germline V gene, CDR1 is SGHKS and CDR2 is YYEKEE (reference sequence). CDR3 length: 14 amino acids. The CDR3 spells CASSRTGADYEQYF.

This chain uses TRBV15 with TRBJ2-1; TCRdb's D call of TRBD1 is untestable without DNA. The CDR3 length is 15 residues. Germline V lookup: CDR1 LNHNV, CDR2 YYDKDF (reference sequence). CDR3 protein: CATSSDNSPGYEQFF.

V usage is TRBV19 and J usage is TRBJ1-5; TCRdb's assignment of TRBD1 cannot be checked, as there is no DNA. The germline V gene encodes CDR1 LNHDA and CDR2 SQIVND (reference sequence). The CDR3 is made up of 16 amino acids. CDR3 in amino acids: CASSLLGQGSIWPQHF.

The chain joins TRBV7-2 to TRBJ2-2; TCRdb returns TRBD1, unconfirmable since there is no DNA. Germline V gene sequence: CDR1 SGHTA, CDR2 FQGNSA. The CDR3 totals 16 residues. The CDR3 loop reads CASSLRSQGPTGELFF.